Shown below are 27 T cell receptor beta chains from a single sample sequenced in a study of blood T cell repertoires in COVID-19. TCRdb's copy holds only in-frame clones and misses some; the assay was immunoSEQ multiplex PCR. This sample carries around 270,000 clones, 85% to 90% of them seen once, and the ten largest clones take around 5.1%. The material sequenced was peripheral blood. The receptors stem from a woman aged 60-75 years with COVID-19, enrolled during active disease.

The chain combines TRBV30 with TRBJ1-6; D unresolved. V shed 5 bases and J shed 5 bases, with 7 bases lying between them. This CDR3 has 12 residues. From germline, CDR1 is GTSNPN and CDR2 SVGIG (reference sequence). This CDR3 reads CAWEQNNSPLHF. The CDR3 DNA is TGTGCCTGGGAACAAAATAATTCACCCCTCCACTTT.

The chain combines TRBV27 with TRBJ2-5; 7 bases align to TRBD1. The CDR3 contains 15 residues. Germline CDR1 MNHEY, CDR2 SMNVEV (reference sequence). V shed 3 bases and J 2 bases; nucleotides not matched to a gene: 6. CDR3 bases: TGTGCCAGCAGTTTCGGTCCGGGACAGCAAGAGACCCAGTACTTC. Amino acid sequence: CASSFGPGQQETQYF.

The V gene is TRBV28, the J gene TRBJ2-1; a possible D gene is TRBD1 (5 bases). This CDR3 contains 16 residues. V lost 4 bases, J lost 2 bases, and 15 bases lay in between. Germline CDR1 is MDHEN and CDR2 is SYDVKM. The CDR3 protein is CASSSLLGVPYNEQFF. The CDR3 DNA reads TGTGCCAGCAGTTCGCTCCTAGGGGTGCCCTACAATGAGCAGTTCTTC. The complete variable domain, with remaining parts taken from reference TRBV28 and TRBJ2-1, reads DVKVTQSSRYLVKRTGEKVFLECVQDMDHENMFWYRQDPGLGLRLIYFSYDVKMKEKGDIPEGYSVSREKKERFSLILESASTNQTSMYLCASSSLLGVPYNEQFFGPGTRLTVL.

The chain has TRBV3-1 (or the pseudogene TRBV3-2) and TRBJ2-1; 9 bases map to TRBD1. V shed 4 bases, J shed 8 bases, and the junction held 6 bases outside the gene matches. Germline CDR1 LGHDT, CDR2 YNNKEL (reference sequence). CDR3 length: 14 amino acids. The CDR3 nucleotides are TGTGCCAGCAGCCCGGGGACAGGGCGAGATGAGCAGTTCTTC. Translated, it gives CASSPGTGRDEQFF.

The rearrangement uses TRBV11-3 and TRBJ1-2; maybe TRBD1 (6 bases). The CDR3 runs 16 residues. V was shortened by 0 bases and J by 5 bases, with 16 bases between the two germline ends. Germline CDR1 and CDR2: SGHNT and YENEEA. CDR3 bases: TGTGCCAGCAGCTTAGATATTGCGACAGGCCCATATGGCTACACCTTC. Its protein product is CASSLDIATGPYGYTF.

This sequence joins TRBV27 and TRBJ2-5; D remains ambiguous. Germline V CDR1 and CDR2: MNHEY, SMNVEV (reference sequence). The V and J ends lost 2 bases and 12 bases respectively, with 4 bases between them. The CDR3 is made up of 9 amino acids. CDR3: CASSLAKYF. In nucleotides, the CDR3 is TGTGCCAGCAGTTTAGCTAAGTACTTC.

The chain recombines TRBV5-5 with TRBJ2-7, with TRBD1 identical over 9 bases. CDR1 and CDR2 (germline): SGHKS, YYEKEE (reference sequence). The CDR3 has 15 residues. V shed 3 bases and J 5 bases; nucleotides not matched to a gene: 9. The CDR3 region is CASSYSRTGEDEQYF. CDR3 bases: TGTGCCAGCAGCTACTCCAGGACAGGGGAGGACGAGCAGTACTTC.

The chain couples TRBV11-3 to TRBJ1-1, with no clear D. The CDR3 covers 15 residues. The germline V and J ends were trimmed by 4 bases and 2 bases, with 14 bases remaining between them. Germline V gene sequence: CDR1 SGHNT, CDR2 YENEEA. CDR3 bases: TGTGCCAGCAGCTCCCGTGGCGGTGCAAACACTGAAGCTTTCTTT. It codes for CASSSRGGANTEAFF.

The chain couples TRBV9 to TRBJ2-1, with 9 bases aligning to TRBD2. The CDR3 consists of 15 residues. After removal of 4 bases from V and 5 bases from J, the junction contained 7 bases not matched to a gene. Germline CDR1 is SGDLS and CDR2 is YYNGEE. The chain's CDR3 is CASSPSSGSHNEQFF. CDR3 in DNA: TGTGCCAGCAGCCCCAGTAGCGGGAGTCACAATGAGCAGTTCTTC. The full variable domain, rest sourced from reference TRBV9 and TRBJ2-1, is DSGVTQTPKHLITATGQRVTLRCSPRSGDLSVYWYQQSLDQGLQFLIQYYNGEERAKGNILERFSAQQFPDLHSELNLSSLELGDSALYFCASSPSSGSHNEQFFGPGTRLTVL.

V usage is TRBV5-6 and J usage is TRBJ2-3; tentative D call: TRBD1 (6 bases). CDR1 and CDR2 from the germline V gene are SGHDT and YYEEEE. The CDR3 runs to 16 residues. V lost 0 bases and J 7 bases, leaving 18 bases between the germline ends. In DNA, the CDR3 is TGTGCCAGCAGCTTGGAAGGTCGACAGGCTAAGAATACGCAGTATTTT. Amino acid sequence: CASSLEGRQAKNTQYF.

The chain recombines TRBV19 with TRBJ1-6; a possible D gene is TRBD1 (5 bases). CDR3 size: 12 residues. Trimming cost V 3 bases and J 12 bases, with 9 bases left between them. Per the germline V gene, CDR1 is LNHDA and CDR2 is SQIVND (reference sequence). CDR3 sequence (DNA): TGTGCCAGTAGTATCGTCGGGGGACCCCTCCACTTT. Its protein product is CASSIVGGPLHF.

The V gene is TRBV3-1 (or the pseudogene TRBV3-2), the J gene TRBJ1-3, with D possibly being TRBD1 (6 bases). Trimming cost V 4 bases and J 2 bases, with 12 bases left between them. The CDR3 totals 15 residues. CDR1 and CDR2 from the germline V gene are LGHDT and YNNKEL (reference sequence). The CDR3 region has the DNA TGTGCCAGCAGCCCGGGACACCTCCCTGGAAACACCATATATTTT. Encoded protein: CASSPGHLPGNTIYF.

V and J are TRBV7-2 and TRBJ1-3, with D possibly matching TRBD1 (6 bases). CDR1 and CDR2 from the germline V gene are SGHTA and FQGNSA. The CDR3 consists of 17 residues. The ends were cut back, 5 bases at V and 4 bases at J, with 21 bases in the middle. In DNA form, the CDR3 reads TGTGCCAGCAGCGCCGCGTCGGGGGGGCTAGGGGGAAACACCATATATTTT. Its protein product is CASSAASGGLGGNTIYF.

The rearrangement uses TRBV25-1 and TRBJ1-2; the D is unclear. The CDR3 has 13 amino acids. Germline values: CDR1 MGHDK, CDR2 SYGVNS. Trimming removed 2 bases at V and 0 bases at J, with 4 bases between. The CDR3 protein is CASSEGPNYGYTF. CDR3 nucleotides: TGTGCCAGCAGTGAAGGGCCTAACTATGGCTACACCTTC.

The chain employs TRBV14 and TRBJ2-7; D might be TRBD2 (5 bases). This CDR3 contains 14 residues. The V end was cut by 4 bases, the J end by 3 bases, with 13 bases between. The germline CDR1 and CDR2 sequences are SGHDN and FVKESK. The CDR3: CASSPGVDFYEQYF. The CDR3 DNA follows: TGTGCCAGCAGCCCCGGGGTGGATTTCTACGAGCAGTACTTC.

CDR3 coding DNA: TGTGCCACCAGTGACACGACTAGCGGGAGACGAGCCGGGGAGCTGTTTTTT. Its protein product is CATSDTTSGRRAGELFF. The chain couples TRBV24-1 to TRBJ2-2, with 12 bases identical to TRBD2. Germline trimming cut 4 bases from V and 6 bases from J; bases unmatched to any gene: 8. Germline loops: CDR1 KGHDR, CDR2 SFDVKD. The CDR3 has 17 amino acids.

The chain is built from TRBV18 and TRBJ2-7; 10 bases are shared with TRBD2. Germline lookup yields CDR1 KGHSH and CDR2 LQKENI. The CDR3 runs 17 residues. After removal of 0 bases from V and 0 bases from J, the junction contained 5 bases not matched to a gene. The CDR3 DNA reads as TGTGCCAGCTCACCACCTTTGACTAGCGGGCACTCCTACGAGCAGTACTTC. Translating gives CASSPPLTSGHSYEQYF.

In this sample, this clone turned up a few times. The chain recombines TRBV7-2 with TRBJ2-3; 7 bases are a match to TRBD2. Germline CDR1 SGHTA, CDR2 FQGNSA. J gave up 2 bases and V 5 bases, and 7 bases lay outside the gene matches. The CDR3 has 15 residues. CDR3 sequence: CASSRVGLPTDTQYF. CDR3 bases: TGTGCCAGCAGCAGAGTGGGACTACCCACAGATACGCAGTATTTT.

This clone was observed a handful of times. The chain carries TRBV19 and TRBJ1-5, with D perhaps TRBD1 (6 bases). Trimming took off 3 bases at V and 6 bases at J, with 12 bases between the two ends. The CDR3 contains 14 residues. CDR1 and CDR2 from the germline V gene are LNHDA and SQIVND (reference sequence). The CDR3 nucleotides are TGTGCCAGTAGTATGCAGGGGCGCCGTCAGCCCCAGCATTTT. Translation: CASSMQGRRQPQHF.

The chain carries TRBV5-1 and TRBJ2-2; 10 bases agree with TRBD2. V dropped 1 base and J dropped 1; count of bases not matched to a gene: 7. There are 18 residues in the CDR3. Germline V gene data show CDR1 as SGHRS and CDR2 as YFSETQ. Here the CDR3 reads CASSLKGLAGENTGELFF. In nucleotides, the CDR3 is TGCGCCAGCAGCTTGAAAGGGCTAGCGGGAGAGAACACCGGGGAGCTGTTTTTT.

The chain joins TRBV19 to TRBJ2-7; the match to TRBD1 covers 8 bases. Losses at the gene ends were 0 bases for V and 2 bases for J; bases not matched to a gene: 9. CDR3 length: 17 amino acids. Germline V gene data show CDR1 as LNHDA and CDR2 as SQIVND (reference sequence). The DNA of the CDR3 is TGTGCCAGTAGTATAGACTATTCGGGACAGGCCCCCTACGAGCAGTACTTC. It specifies CASSIDYSGQAPYEQYF.

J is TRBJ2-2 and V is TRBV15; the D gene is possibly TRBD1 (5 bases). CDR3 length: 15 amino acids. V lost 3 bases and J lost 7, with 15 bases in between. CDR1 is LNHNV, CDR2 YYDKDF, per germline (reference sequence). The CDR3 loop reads CATSSGRGFDGELFF. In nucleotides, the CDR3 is TGTGCCACCAGCAGTGGTAGGGGATTTGACGGGGAGCTGTTTTTT. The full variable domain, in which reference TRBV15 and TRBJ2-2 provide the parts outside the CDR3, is DAMVIQNPRYQVTQFGKPVTLSCSQTLNHNVMYWYQQKSSQAPKLLFHYYDKDFNNEADTPDNFQSRRPNTSFCFLDIRSPGLGDTAMYLCATSSGRGFDGELFFGEGSRLTVL.

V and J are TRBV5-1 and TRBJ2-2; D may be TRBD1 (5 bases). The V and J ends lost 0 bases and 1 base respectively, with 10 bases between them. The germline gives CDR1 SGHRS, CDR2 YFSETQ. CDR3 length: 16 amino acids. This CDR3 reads CASSLGMGQNTGELFF. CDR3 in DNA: TGCGCCAGCAGCTTGGGTATGGGGCAGAACACCGGGGAGCTGTTTTTT.

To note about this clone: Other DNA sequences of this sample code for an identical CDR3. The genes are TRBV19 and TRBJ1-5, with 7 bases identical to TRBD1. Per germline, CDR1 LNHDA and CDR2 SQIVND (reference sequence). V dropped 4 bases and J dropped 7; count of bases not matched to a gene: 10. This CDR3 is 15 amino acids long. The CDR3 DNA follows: TGTGCCAGTAGTACCCCCACAGGGGTCGGCCAGCCCCAGCATTTT. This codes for CASSTPTGVGQPQHF.

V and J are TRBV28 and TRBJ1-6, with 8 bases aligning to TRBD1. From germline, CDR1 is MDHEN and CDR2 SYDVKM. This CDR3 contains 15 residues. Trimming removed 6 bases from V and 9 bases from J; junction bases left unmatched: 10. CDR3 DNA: TGTGCCAGCAGCATAATGGGACAGGCCGCTTCACCCCTCCACTTT. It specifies CASSIMGQAASPLHF.

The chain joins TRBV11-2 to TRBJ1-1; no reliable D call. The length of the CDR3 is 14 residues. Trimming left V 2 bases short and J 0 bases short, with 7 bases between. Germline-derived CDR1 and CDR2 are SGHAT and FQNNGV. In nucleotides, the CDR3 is TGTGCCAGCAGCTTAAGCCGGGTGAACACTGAAGCTTTCTTT. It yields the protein CASSLSRVNTEAFF.

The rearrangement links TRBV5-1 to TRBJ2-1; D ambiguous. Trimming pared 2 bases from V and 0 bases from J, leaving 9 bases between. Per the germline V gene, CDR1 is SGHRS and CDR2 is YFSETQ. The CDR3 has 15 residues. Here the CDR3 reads CASSLIPSSYNEQFF. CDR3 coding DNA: TGCGCCAGCAGCTTAATCCCGAGCTCCTACAATGAGCAGTTCTTC.